These T cell receptor delta chains were read from a single sample in a study of Vδ1+ human thymocytes. TCRdb fed the multiplex PCR reads into CATT to redo clone calling. The sample contains approximately 25,000 delta-chain clones, 29% of which appear only once. The sequencing sample was made of Vdelta1+ gamma-delta thymocytes from the thymus. These receptor sequences come from a boy younger than two who had congenital heart surgery. Each CDR3 is given with its conserved first and last residue. Each record gives: CDR3 length, J gene, V gene, CDR3 protein.

length: 18; J: TRDJ1; V: TRDV1; CDR3: CALALRAPVVGDTDKLIF
length: 19; J: TRDJ1; V: TRDV1; CDR3: CALGKAGFLPNCRLDKLIF
length: 12; J: TRDJ1; V: TRDV1; CDR3: CALGEVADKLIF
length: 19; J: TRDJ1; V: TRDV1; CDR3: CALGELISRGTRGTDKLIF
length: 15; J: TRDJ1; V: TRDV1; CDR3: CALGELIGGTDKLIF
length: 16; J: TRDJ1; V: TRDV1; CDR3: CALGEILGGYTDKLIF
length: 24; J: TRDJ1; V: TRDV1; CDR3: CALGELGIGLPTSLPWGIIDKLIF
length: 15; J: TRDJ1; V: TRDV1; CDR3: CALGEIGWGTDKLIF
length: 18; J: TRDJ2; V: TRDV1; CDR3: CALGVDWGILGESAQLFF
length: 20; J: TRDJ1; V: TRDV1; CDR3: CALGECRATLGSRDTDKLIF
length: 17; J: TRDJ1; V: TRDV1; CDR3: CALGGAHQGIGTDKLIF
length: 19; J: TRDJ1; V: TRDV1; CDR3: CALGERPDWGIRRADKLIF
length: 18; J: TRDJ1; V: TRDV1; CDR3: CALGEPLGDIPYTDKLIF
length: 11; J: TRDJ1; V: TRDV1; CDR3: CALNTVDKLIF
length: 12; J: TRDJ1; V: TRDV1; CDR3: CALGELGNKLIF
length: 23; J: TRDJ1; V: TRDV1; CDR3: CALGELLPSRKRRGSAYTDKLIF
length: 25; J: TRDJ1; V: TRDV1; CDR3: CALGVNGYDYRPFTRGFPYTDKLIF
length: 19; J: TRDJ1; V: TRDV1; CDR3: CALGEGLPMGYAYTDKLIF
length: 19; J: TRDJ1; V: TRDV1; CDR3: CALGEPYLQTDPYTDKLIF
length: 19; J: TRDJ1; V: TRDV1; CDR3: CALGAPLPRGGTVPNKLIF
length: 23; J: TRDJ1; V: TRDV1; CDR3: CALGGHTGLPSYWGSGYTDKLIF
length: 19; J: TRDJ1; V: TRDV1; CDR3: CALGELDNLLGDNGTKLIF
length: 19; J: TRDJ1; V: TRDV1; CDR3: CALGEFAFSNRGHTDKLIF
length: 17; J: TRDJ1; V: TRDV1; CDR3: CALGELSYRSSTDKLIF
length: 23; J: TRDJ1; V: TRDV1; CDR3: CALGEFGGLPHTGGYRYTDKLIF
length: 22; J: TRDJ1; V: TRDV1; CDR3: CALGEPIFTPLLCKGGADKLIF
length: 19; J: TRDJ1; V: TRDV1; CDR3: CALGELGGGTLFRTDKLIF
length: 20; J: TRDJ3; V: TRAV29/DV5; CDR3: CAASALGDTPISWDTRQMFF
length: 19; J: TRDJ1; V: TRDV1; CDR3: CALGEHRSLTPVLIHKLIF
length: 18; J: TRDJ1; V: TRDV1; CDR3: CALGELRNWGIRDLGLIF
length: 19; J: TRDJ1; V: TRDV1; CDR3: CALGTPIPEVGDRDDKLIF
length: 12; J: TRDJ1; V: TRDV1; CDR3: CALGEPEGQLIF
length: 19; J: TRDJ1; V: TRDV1; CDR3: CALGESDGWGIPVTDKLIF
length: 16; J: TRDJ1; V: TRDV1; CDR3: CALGVPSYPGTDKLIF
length: 16; J: TRDJ1; V: TRDV1; CDR3: CALGEDGGPYTDKLIF
length: 22; J: TRDJ1; V: TRDV1; CDR3: CALRERPRPASYWGVYTDKLIF
length: 14; J: TRDJ1; V: TRDV1; CDR3: CALGERRGMCKLIF
length: 17; J: TRDJ1; V: TRDV1; CDR3: CALGNYQRGIRCDKLIF
length: 24; J: TRDJ1; V: TRDV1; CDR3: CALGELITGPSYELGELKGDKLIF
length: 25; J: TRDJ1; V: TRDV1; CDR3: CALGKASYVVAPGLGDRSYTDKLIF
length: 20; J: TRDJ1; V: TRDV1; CDR3: CALGEGSAAVTGGYAAKLIF
length: 20; J: TRDJ1; V: TRDV1; CDR3: CALGAPFPWGNGAYTDKLIF
length: 16; J: TRDJ1; V: TRDV1; CDR3: CALGELRRALPDKLIF
length: 18; J: TRDJ1; V: TRDV1; CDR3: CALGERPPTSLGADKLIF
length: 22; J: TRDJ1; V: TRDV1; CDR3: CALGGTPYRGTGGYADTDKLIF
length: 16; J: TRDJ1; V: TRDV1; CDR3: CALGVLLTSYTDKLIF
length: 13; J: TRDJ1; V: TRDV1; CDR3: CALGAPGTDKLIF
length: 13; J: TRDJ1; V: TRDV1; CDR3: CALGGYYTDKLIF
length: 19; J: TRDJ1; V: TRDV1; CDR3: CALGEYFYRGYECTDKLIF
length: 19; J: TRDJ1; V: TRDV1; CDR3: CALGEPLGWGIRGKDKLIF
length: 22; J: TRDJ2; V: TRDV1; CDR3: CALRGPPDDWGIRKALTAQLFF
length: 26; J: TRDJ1; V: TRDV1; CDR3: CALGDPYSCVGGWASLPTFCTDKLIF
length: 20; J: TRDJ1; V: TRDV1; CDR3: CALGTRPSYGKLGDTAKLIF
length: 20; J: TRDJ1; V: TRDV1; CDR3: CALGAGSRGPWTPYTDKLIF
length: 22; J: TRDJ1; V: TRDV1; CDR3: CALGGPKAFSGGGYWFTDKLIF
length: 17; J: TRDJ1; V: TRDV1; CDR3: CALGEETTWGITDKLIF
length: 17; J: TRDJ1; V: TRDV1; CDR3: CALGRRWGSKYTDKLIF
length: 21; J: TRDJ2; V: TRDV1; CDR3: CALGETGGGLWGIRLTAQLFF
length: 17; J: TRDJ1; V: TRDV1; CDR3: CALGETPGGWDTDKLIF